A selection of T cell receptor beta chains follows, all from one sample in a study of human T cells and chemical hapten exposure. TCRdb ran MiXCR on the RACE reads and lists one entry per CDR3 protein. Of some 190,000 distinct CDR3 sequences in the sample, approximately 20% were seen once. The specimen was whole blood, collected in connection with sensitization to the hapten diphenylcyclopropenone (DPC). These receptors were obtained from a woman between 50 and 59 years old with alopecia areata. Some clones in this sample may be carry-over from other donors' samples. Each CDR3 is given with its conserved first and last residue. D genes are given only for firm matches. For some rows the clone size is stated as once, few or many, or as a class when expanded; others skip it.

j_call: TRBJ1-1
clone_size: few
d_call: TRBD1
v_call: TRBV7-9
cdr3_aa: CASRTGPSGKNTEAFF
cdr3_nt: TGTGCCAGCAGGACAGGGCCCTCGGGCAAGAACACTGAAGCTTTCTTT

j_call: TRBJ2-1
clone_size: few
d_call: TRBD2
v_call: TRBV27
cdr3_aa: CASGALAGVQQFF
cdr3_nt: TGTGCCAGCGGGGCCCTAGCGGGAGTCCAGCAGTTCTTC

j_call: TRBJ2-1
clone_size: few
d_call: TRBD1
v_call: TRBV25-1
cdr3_aa: CASSGSTGGFGNEQFF
cdr3_nt: TGTGCCAGCAGTGGCTCTACAGGGGGCTTTGGGAATGAGCAGTTCTTC

j_call: TRBJ2-5
clone_size: few
d_call: .
v_call: TRBV5-1
cdr3_aa: CASSSQPGAQETQYF
cdr3_nt: TGCGCCAGCAGCTCTCAGCCAGGCGCCCAAGAGACCCAGTACTTC

j_call: TRBJ2-1
clone_size: once
d_call: TRBD1
v_call: TRBV6-5
cdr3_aa: CASSFGQGNYNEQFF
cdr3_nt: TGTGCCAGCAGTTTCGGACAGGGAAACTACAATGAGCAGTTCTTC

j_call: TRBJ1-2
clone_size: few
d_call: TRBD1
v_call: TRBV29-1
cdr3_aa: CSVDVGQGVSGYTF
cdr3_nt: TGCAGCGTTGATGTGGGACAGGGTGTTTCTGGCTACACCTTC

j_call: TRBJ2-2
clone_size: few
d_call: TRBD2
v_call: TRBV3-1
cdr3_aa: CASSQDLAGPTGELFF
cdr3_nt: TGTGCCAGCAGCCAAGATCTAGCGGGGCCCACCGGGGAGCTGTTTTTT

j_call: TRBJ1-2
clone_size: few
d_call: .
v_call: TRBV15
cdr3_aa: CATSRDYRENGYTF
cdr3_nt: TGTGCCACCAGCAGAGATTACAGGGAGAATGGCTACACCTTC

j_call: TRBJ2-5
clone_size: .
d_call: TRBD2
v_call: TRBV5-1
cdr3_aa: CASSPETSGETQYF
cdr3_nt: TGCGCCAGCAGCCCCGAGACTAGCGGGGAGACCCAGTACTTC

j_call: TRBJ2-2
clone_size: many
d_call: .
v_call: TRBV29-1
cdr3_aa: CSSSGTGELFF
cdr3_nt: TGCAGCTCCTCGGGCACCGGGGAGCTGTTTTTT

j_call: TRBJ1-1
clone_size: few
d_call: TRBD1
v_call: TRBV12-3/TRBV12-4
cdr3_aa: CASSLGSGTVGTEAFF
cdr3_nt: TGTGCCAGCAGTTTGGGGTCCGGGACAGTTGGGACTGAAGCTTTCTTT

j_call: TRBJ1-1
clone_size: few
d_call: .
v_call: TRBV4-1
cdr3_aa: CASSHPVGGTEAFF
cdr3_nt: TGCGCCAGCAGCCACCCTGTTGGGGGCACTGAAGCTTTCTTT

j_call: TRBJ2-1
clone_size: few
d_call: .
v_call: TRBV12-3/TRBV12-4
cdr3_aa: CASSLRGGPGNEQFF
cdr3_nt: TGTGCCAGCAGTTTAAGAGGAGGGCCAGGCAATGAGCAGTTCTTC

j_call: TRBJ2-5
clone_size: .
d_call: .
v_call: TRBV2
cdr3_aa: CASSEAWSGRPETQYF
cdr3_nt: TGTGCCAGCAGTGAAGCTTGGTCGGGACGTCCAGAGACCCAGTACTTC

j_call: TRBJ1-1
clone_size: .
d_call: .
v_call: TRBV5-1
cdr3_aa: CASTQGGYRIGTEAFF
cdr3_nt: TGCGCCAGCACCCAAGGCGGGTACCGGATTGGTACTGAAGCTTTCTTT

j_call: TRBJ1-3
clone_size: .
d_call: .
v_call: TRBV12-3/TRBV12-4
cdr3_aa: CASRGRGNTIYF
cdr3_nt: TGTGCCAGCAGGGGAAGGGGAAACACCATATATTTT

j_call: TRBJ1-3
clone_size: .
d_call: .
v_call: TRBV9
cdr3_aa: CASSGRRGSSGNTIYF
cdr3_nt: TGTGCCAGCAGCGGAAGGAGGGGGAGCTCTGGAAACACCATATATTTT

j_call: TRBJ1-1
clone_size: .
d_call: .
v_call: TRBV20-1
cdr3_aa: CSARRGVEDEAFF
cdr3_nt: TGCAGTGCTAGAAGAGGGGTTGAAGATGAAGCTTTCTTT

j_call: TRBJ2-1
clone_size: few
d_call: TRBD1
v_call: TRBV10-3
cdr3_aa: CATGQGATYNEQFF
cdr3_nt: TGTGCCACCGGACAGGGGGCCACCTACAATGAGCAGTTCTTC

j_call: TRBJ1-1
clone_size: .
d_call: .
v_call: TRBV29-1
cdr3_aa: CSVEETAYTEAFF
cdr3_nt: TGCAGCGTTGAAGAAACGGCTTACACTGAAGCTTTCTTT

j_call: TRBJ2-1
clone_size: .
d_call: .
v_call: TRBV20-1
cdr3_aa: CSAPVNGAYNEQFF
cdr3_nt: TGCAGTGCCCCAGTAAACGGGGCCTACAATGAGCAGTTCTTC

j_call: TRBJ1-5
clone_size: .
d_call: .
v_call: TRBV19
cdr3_aa: CASNLVGLVIGSQHF
cdr3_nt: TGTGCCAGTAACCTTGTTGGCCTGGTCATCGGGTCCCAGCATTTT

j_call: TRBJ2-1
clone_size: .
d_call: .
v_call: TRBV27
cdr3_aa: CASNSGGGGKRVRFF
cdr3_nt: TGTGCCAGCAACTCAGGGGGAGGGGGCAAAAGGGTTCGGTTCTTC

j_call: TRBJ1-1
clone_size: few
d_call: TRBD1
v_call: TRBV11-2
cdr3_aa: CASSAQGVETEAFF
cdr3_nt: TGTGCCAGCAGCGCACAGGGGGTTGAGACTGAAGCTTTCTTT

j_call: TRBJ1-2
clone_size: .
d_call: .
v_call: TRBV12-3/TRBV12-4
cdr3_aa: CASSFRTESYGYTF
cdr3_nt: TGTGCCAGCAGTTTCAGGACGGAAAGTTATGGCTACACCTTC

j_call: TRBJ2-5
clone_size: few
d_call: .
v_call: TRBV5-5
cdr3_aa: CASSPSGHRVDQETQYF
cdr3_nt: TGTGCCAGCAGCCCGTCGGGTCACAGGGTTGACCAGGAGACCCAGTACTTC

j_call: TRBJ1-5
clone_size: .
d_call: TRBD1
v_call: TRBV5-1
cdr3_aa: CASRTGTGRLQPQHF
cdr3_nt: TGCGCCAGCAGGACCGGGACAGGGCGGTTGCAGCCCCAGCATTTT

j_call: TRBJ1-5
clone_size: .
d_call: .
v_call: TRBV2
cdr3_aa: CASSEQAASQPQHF
cdr3_nt: TGTGCCAGCAGTGAACAGGCGGCGTCTCAGCCCCAGCATTTT

j_call: TRBJ2-5
clone_size: few
d_call: TRBD2
v_call: TRBV29-1
cdr3_aa: CSAEAGETQYF
cdr3_nt: TGCAGCGCTGAAGCGGGGGAGACCCAGTACTTC

j_call: TRBJ1-1
clone_size: .
d_call: TRBD1
v_call: TRBV29-1
cdr3_aa: CSVRTGEAFF
cdr3_nt: TGCAGCGTTCGGACAGGTGAAGCTTTCTTT

j_call: TRBJ2-1
clone_size: large
d_call: .
v_call: TRBV2
cdr3_aa: CASRDWNEQFF
cdr3_nt: TGTGCCAGCAGAGATTGGAATGAGCAGTTCTTC

j_call: TRBJ2-1
clone_size: .
d_call: .
v_call: TRBV7-9
cdr3_aa: CASSLALAPSSYNEQFF
cdr3_nt: TGTGCCAGCAGCTTAGCCCTAGCACCCAGCTCCTACAATGAGCAGTTCTTC

j_call: TRBJ1-4
clone_size: .
d_call: TRBD1
v_call: TRBV11-2
cdr3_aa: CASSLDRGKGEKLFF
cdr3_nt: TGTGCCAGCAGCTTGGACAGGGGAAAAGGGGAAAAACTGTTTTTT

j_call: TRBJ2-3
clone_size: few
d_call: .
v_call: TRBV6-5
cdr3_aa: CASSTDSTDTQYF
cdr3_nt: TGTGCCAGCAGCACGGATAGCACAGATACGCAGTATTTT

j_call: TRBJ1-1
clone_size: few
d_call: TRBD1
v_call: TRBV6-2/TRBV6-3
cdr3_aa: CASSGTAERGGEAFF
cdr3_nt: TGTGCCAGCAGTGGGACAGCGGAACGTGGCGGTGAAGCTTTCTTT

j_call: TRBJ1-4
clone_size: many
d_call: .
v_call: TRBV7-9
cdr3_aa: CASSPTRGTTNEKLFF
cdr3_nt: TGTGCCAGCAGCCCCACCCGGGGGACAACTAATGAAAAACTGTTTTTT

j_call: TRBJ2-7
clone_size: .
d_call: .
v_call: TRBV29-1
cdr3_aa: CSVVDGTYEQYF
cdr3_nt: TGCAGCGTTGTGGACGGAACCTACGAGCAGTACTTC

j_call: TRBJ2-2
clone_size: .
d_call: TRBD2
v_call: TRBV30
cdr3_aa: CAWRREGTGELFF
cdr3_nt: TGTGCCTGGCGACGGGAGGGAACCGGGGAGCTGTTTTTT

j_call: TRBJ2-1
clone_size: .
d_call: TRBD2
v_call: TRBV29-1
cdr3_aa: CSVARTSASEQFF
cdr3_nt: TGCAGCGTTGCGCGGACTAGCGCATCGGAGCAGTTCTTC

j_call: TRBJ2-1
clone_size: many
d_call: .
v_call: TRBV27
cdr3_aa: CASSFETGTAAYNEQFF
cdr3_nt: TGTGCCAGCAGTTTCGAAACCGGGACCGCCGCCTACAATGAGCAGTTCTTC